This is a list of T cell receptor beta chains from one sample in a study of blood T cells in healthy people across ages. MiXCR was run by TCRdb on the 5' RACE reads, yielding one entry per CDR3 protein. Of just under 750,000 distinct CDR3 sequences in the sample, about a fifth were seen once. The sequencing sample was made of blood. Receptor source: a man between 65 and 85 years old in good health. CDR3s include the opening cysteine and the closing phenylalanine or tryptophan. The D gene is left open where the match is weak. Rows may omit the clone size; those that give it use once, few, many or a size class.

d_call: TRBD1
j_call: TRBJ2-7
v_call: TRBV28
clone_size: few
cdr3_nt: TGTGCCAGCAGTTCACAGGGGCTCCTGAACGAGCAGTACTTC
cdr3_aa: CASSSQGLLNEQYF

d_call: TRBD1
j_call: TRBJ1-5
v_call: TRBV2
clone_size: NA
cdr3_nt: TGTGCCAGCGTTGGACAGGGCCATCAGCCCCAGCATTTT
cdr3_aa: CASVGQGHQPQHF

d_call: TRBD2
j_call: TRBJ2-1
v_call: TRBV9
clone_size: many
cdr3_nt: TGTGCCAGCAGCGTAGAAGGAGCGGGACTGTACAATGAGCAGTTCTTC
cdr3_aa: CASSVEGAGLYNEQFF

d_call: NA
j_call: TRBJ2-3
v_call: TRBV12-3/TRBV12-4
clone_size: NA
cdr3_nt: TGTGCCAGCAGTTATGGGGGGGGCAGGGTGGCGCAGTATTTT
cdr3_aa: CASSYGGGRVAQYF

d_call: NA
j_call: TRBJ2-1
v_call: TRBV11-2
clone_size: many
cdr3_nt: TGTGCCAGCAGCTTATCGACCAGGGCCGGTCCCTACAATGAGCAGTTCTTC
cdr3_aa: CASSLSTRAGPYNEQFF

d_call: NA
j_call: TRBJ1-6
v_call: TRBV27
clone_size: NA
cdr3_nt: TGTGCCAGCAGCGGGTCTGGGGGAAATTCACCCCTCCACTTT
cdr3_aa: CASSGSGGNSPLHF

d_call: NA
j_call: TRBJ2-1
v_call: TRBV4-1
clone_size: NA
cdr3_nt: TGCGCCAGCAGCCAAGAAGGCCCCGGGACTTCGGGCTCCTACAATGAGCAGTTCTTC
cdr3_aa: CASSQEGPGTSGSYNEQFF

d_call: TRBD2
j_call: TRBJ2-1
v_call: TRBV6-2/TRBV6-3
clone_size: NA
cdr3_nt: TGTGCCAGCAGAACACCGGGACTAGCGGGAGACCGTACCTACAATGAGCAGTTCTTC
cdr3_aa: CASRTPGLAGDRTYNEQFF

d_call: TRBD2
j_call: TRBJ2-3
v_call: TRBV5-1
clone_size: many
cdr3_nt: TGCGCCAGCAGCTTGTTTGCAGCGGGAGTTAGCACAGATACGCAGTATTTT
cdr3_aa: CASSLFAAGVSTDTQYF

d_call: TRBD2
j_call: TRBJ2-1
v_call: TRBV13
clone_size: few
cdr3_nt: TGTGCCAGCAACACGGGGGGACTCTTGGACAATGAGCAGTTCTTC
cdr3_aa: CASNTGGLLDNEQFF

d_call: TRBD1
j_call: TRBJ2-7
v_call: TRBV9
clone_size: NA
cdr3_nt: TGTGCCAGCAGCGTAGTCCCGACAGGGGTTGGAGAGCAGTACTTC
cdr3_aa: CASSVVPTGVGEQYF

d_call: TRBD2
j_call: TRBJ2-5
v_call: TRBV11-2
clone_size: few
cdr3_nt: TGTGCCAGCAGCTTGCGGCGAACTAGCGGGGTTGAGACCCAGTACTTC
cdr3_aa: CASSLRRTSGVETQYF

d_call: NA
j_call: TRBJ2-5
v_call: TRBV5-1
clone_size: few
cdr3_nt: TGCGCCAGCAGCAACGCCGCTCTAGAGACCCAGTACTTC
cdr3_aa: CASSNAALETQYF

d_call: NA
j_call: TRBJ2-5
v_call: TRBV20-1
clone_size: few
cdr3_nt: TGCAGTGCTAAAGGGGTGGAGACCCAGTACTTC
cdr3_aa: CSAKGVETQYF

d_call: NA
j_call: TRBJ2-5
v_call: TRBV12-3/TRBV12-4
clone_size: few
cdr3_nt: TGTGCCAGCAGTTTAGAGGGGATCGACCAGTACTTC
cdr3_aa: CASSLEGIDQYF

d_call: TRBD2
j_call: TRBJ2-1
v_call: TRBV29-1
clone_size: few
cdr3_nt: TGCAGCGTGGGGACTAGTCTATCCTACAATGAGCAGTTCTTC
cdr3_aa: CSVGTSLSYNEQFF

d_call: NA
j_call: TRBJ2-5
v_call: TRBV7-8
clone_size: many
cdr3_nt: TGTGCCAGCAGCCGGATGACTAGAAAAGAGACCCAGTACTTC
cdr3_aa: CASSRMTRKETQYF

d_call: NA
j_call: TRBJ1-2
v_call: TRBV5-1
clone_size: many
cdr3_nt: TGCGCCAGCAGCATGGGAGGGGACTATGGCTACACCTTC
cdr3_aa: CASSMGGDYGYTF

d_call: TRBD1
j_call: TRBJ2-3
v_call: TRBV29-1
clone_size: few
cdr3_nt: TGCAGCGTCGGACAGGTTACTAGCACAGATACGCAGTATTTT
cdr3_aa: CSVGQVTSTDTQYF

d_call: NA
j_call: TRBJ2-5
v_call: TRBV6-7
clone_size: NA
cdr3_nt: TGTGCCAGCAGTTACTCGGAGGGAAATCAAGAGACCCAGTACTTC
cdr3_aa: CASSYSEGNQETQYF

d_call: NA
j_call: TRBJ2-1
v_call: TRBV29-1
clone_size: NA
cdr3_nt: TGCAGCGCCGCAGGGAGCTCCTACAATGAGCAGTTCTTC
cdr3_aa: CSAAGSSYNEQFF

d_call: TRBD1
j_call: TRBJ1-3
v_call: TRBV5-5
clone_size: few
cdr3_nt: TGTGCCAGCAGCTTCCTCGGGACAGCGGGAAACACCATATATTTT
cdr3_aa: CASSFLGTAGNTIYF

d_call: NA
j_call: TRBJ2-5
v_call: TRBV3-1
clone_size: few
cdr3_nt: TGTGCCAGCAGCCCCTCAGTTGGTGACTACCAAGAGACCCAGTACTTC
cdr3_aa: CASSPSVGDYQETQYF

d_call: TRBD1
j_call: TRBJ2-7
v_call: TRBV4-1
clone_size: NA
cdr3_nt: TGCGCCAACAGCTCCTCCGGGACAGGGATCTACGAGCAGTACTTC
cdr3_aa: CANSSSGTGIYEQYF

d_call: NA
j_call: TRBJ2-3
v_call: TRBV10-3
clone_size: many
cdr3_nt: TGTGCCATCAGGGACCAGGGGATTAGCACAGATACGCAGTATTTT
cdr3_aa: CAIRDQGISTDTQYF

d_call: NA
j_call: TRBJ1-4
v_call: TRBV7-6
clone_size: NA
cdr3_nt: TGTGCCAGCAGCTTAGGGCAGGGGAGGACTAATGAAAAACTGTTTTTT
cdr3_aa: CASSLGQGRTNEKLFF

d_call: NA
j_call: TRBJ1-1
v_call: TRBV11-2
clone_size: few
cdr3_nt: TGTGCCAGCAGCTTAAGTCCGTGGGACACTGAAGCTTTCTTT
cdr3_aa: CASSLSPWDTEAFF

d_call: TRBD2
j_call: TRBJ2-2
v_call: TRBV6-5
clone_size: NA
cdr3_nt: TGTGCCAGCAGAGCGGGAGGTGGCACCGGGGAGCTGTTTTTT
cdr3_aa: CASRAGGGTGELFF

d_call: NA
j_call: TRBJ2-1
v_call: TRBV25-1
clone_size: many
cdr3_nt: TGTGCCAGCAGTGATAAAGGGTGGAGGAATGAGCAGTTCTTC
cdr3_aa: CASSDKGWRNEQFF

d_call: NA
j_call: TRBJ1-5
v_call: TRBV30
clone_size: few
cdr3_nt: TGTGCCTGGAGTGGGGGAAGCAATCAGCCCCAGCATTTT
cdr3_aa: CAWSGGSNQPQHF

d_call: TRBD2
j_call: TRBJ2-1
v_call: TRBV12-3/TRBV12-4
clone_size: NA
cdr3_nt: TGTGCCAGCAGTCCCGATACTAGCGGGACCTACAATGAGCAGTTCTTC
cdr3_aa: CASSPDTSGTYNEQFF

d_call: NA
j_call: TRBJ1-2
v_call: TRBV6-6
clone_size: NA
cdr3_nt: TGTGCCAGCAGTTACTCGAGGCAGGATAACTATGGCTACACCTTC
cdr3_aa: CASSYSRQDNYGYTF

d_call: NA
j_call: TRBJ1-4
v_call: TRBV11-2
clone_size: NA
cdr3_nt: TGTGCCAGCAGCCTCCCAGGGGTACCTAATGAAAAACTGTTTTTT
cdr3_aa: CASSLPGVPNEKLFF

d_call: NA
j_call: TRBJ2-1
v_call: TRBV20-1
clone_size: many
cdr3_nt: TGCAGTGCTAGAGATCCAGGTCACAATGAGCAGTTCTTC
cdr3_aa: CSARDPGHNEQFF

d_call: NA
j_call: TRBJ1-1
v_call: TRBV29-1
clone_size: few
cdr3_nt: TGCAGCGTCGACTCGGGGCCTTCGAACACTGAAGCTTTCTTT
cdr3_aa: CSVDSGPSNTEAFF

d_call: NA
j_call: TRBJ2-7
v_call: TRBV29-1
clone_size: few
cdr3_nt: TGCAGCGTTGAAGGATTGGACGGTACCTACGAGCAGTACTTC
cdr3_aa: CSVEGLDGTYEQYF